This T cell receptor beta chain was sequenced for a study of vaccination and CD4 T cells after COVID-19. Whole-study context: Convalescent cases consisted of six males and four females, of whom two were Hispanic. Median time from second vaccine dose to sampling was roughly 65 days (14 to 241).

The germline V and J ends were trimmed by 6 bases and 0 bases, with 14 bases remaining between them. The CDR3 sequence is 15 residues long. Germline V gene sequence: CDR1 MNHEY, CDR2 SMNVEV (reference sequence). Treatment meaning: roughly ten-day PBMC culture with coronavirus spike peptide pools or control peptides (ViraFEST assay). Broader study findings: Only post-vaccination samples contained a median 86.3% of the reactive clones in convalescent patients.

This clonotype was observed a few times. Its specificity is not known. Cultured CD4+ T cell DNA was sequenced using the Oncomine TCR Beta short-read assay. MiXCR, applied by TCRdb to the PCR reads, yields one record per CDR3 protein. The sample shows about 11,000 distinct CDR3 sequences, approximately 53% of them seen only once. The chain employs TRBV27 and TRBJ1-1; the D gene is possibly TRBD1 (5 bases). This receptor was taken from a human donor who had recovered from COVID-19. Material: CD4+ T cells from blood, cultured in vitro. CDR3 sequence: CASRSQGAMNTEAFF. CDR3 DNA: TGTGCCAGCAGGTCCCAAGGGGCTATGAACACTGAAGCTTTCTTT.